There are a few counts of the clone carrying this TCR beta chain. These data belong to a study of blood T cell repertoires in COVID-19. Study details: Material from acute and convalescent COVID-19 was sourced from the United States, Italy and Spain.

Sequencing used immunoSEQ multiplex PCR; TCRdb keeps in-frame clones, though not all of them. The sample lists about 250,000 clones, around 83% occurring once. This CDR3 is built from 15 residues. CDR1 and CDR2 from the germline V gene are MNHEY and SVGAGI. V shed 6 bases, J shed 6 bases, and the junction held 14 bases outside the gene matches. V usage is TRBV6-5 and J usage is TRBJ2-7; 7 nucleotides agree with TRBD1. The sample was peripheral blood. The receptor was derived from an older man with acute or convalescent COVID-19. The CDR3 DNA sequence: TGTGCCAGCAGGCTCACCCGACAGGGTAGTGGCGAGCAGTACTTC. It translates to CASRLTRQGSGEQYF.